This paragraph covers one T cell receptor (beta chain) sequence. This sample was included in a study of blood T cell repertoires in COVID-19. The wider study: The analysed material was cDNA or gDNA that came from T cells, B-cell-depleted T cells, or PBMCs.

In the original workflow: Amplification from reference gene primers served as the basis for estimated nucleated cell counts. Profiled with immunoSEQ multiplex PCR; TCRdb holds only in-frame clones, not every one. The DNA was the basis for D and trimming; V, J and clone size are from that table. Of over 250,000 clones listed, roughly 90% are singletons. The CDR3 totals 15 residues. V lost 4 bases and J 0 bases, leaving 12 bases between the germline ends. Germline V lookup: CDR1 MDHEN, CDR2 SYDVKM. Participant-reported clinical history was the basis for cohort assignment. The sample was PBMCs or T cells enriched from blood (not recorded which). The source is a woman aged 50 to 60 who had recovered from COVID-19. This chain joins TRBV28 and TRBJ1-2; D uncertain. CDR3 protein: CASSSQGGANYGYTF. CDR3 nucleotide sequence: TGTGCCAGCAGTTCTCAAGGCGGAGCTAACTATGGCTACACCTTC.